This T cell receptor (beta chain) was observed in a study of blood T cells in healthy people across ages. A J-beta primer mix and a sample-barcoded 5' primer were used in a second PCR of roughly 6 to 12 cycles. MiXCR was run by TCRdb on the 5' RACE reads, yielding one entry per CDR3 protein. There are around 700,000 distinct CDR3 sequences in the sample; roughly 25% occur only once, and more than 8% lies in the top ten. The germline V gene has CDR1 MGHDK and CDR2 SYGVNS. V gave up 7 bases and J gave up 4 bases; unmatched junction bases: 2. This CDR3 is built from 13 residues. This sample was shared with a second study, whose subject was T cells of mothers and their children.

The sequenced material came from blood. The chain joins TRBV25-1 to TRBJ2-5; TRBD2 aligns across 11 bases. This TCR derives from a boy aged 5 to 17 in good health. CDR3 DNA sequence: TGTGCCAGCACTAGCGGGGGGCGAGAGACCCAGTACTTC. It specifies CASTSGGRETQYF.